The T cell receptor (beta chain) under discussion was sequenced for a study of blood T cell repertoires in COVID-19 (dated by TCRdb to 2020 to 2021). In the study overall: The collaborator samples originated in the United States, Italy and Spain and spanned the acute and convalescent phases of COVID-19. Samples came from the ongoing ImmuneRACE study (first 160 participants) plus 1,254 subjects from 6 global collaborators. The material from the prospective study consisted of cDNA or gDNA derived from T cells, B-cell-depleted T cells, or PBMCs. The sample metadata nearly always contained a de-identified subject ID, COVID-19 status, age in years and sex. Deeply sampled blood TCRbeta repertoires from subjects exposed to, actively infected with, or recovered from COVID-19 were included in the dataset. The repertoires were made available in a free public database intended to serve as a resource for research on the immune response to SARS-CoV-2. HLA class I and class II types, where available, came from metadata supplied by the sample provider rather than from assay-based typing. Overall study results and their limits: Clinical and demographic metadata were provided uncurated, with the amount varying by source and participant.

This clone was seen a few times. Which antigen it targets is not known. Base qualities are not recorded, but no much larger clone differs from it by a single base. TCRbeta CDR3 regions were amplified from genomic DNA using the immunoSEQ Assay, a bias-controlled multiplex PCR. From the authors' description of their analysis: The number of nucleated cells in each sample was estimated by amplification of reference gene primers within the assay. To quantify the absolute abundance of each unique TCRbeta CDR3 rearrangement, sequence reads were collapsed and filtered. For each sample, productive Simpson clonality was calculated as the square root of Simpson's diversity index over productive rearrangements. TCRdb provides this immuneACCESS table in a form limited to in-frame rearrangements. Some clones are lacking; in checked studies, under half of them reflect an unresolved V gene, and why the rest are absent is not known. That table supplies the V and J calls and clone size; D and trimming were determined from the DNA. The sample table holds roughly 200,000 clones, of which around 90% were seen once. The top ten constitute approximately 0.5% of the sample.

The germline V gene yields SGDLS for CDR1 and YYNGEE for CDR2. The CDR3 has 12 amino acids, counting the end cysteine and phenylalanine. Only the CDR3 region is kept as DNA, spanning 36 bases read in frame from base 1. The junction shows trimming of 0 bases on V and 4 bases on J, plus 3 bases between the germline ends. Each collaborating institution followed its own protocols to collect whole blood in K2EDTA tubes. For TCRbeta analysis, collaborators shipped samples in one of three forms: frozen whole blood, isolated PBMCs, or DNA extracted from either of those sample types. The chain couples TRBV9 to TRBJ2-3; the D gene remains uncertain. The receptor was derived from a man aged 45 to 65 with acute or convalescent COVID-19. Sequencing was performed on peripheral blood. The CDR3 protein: CASSVGADTQYF. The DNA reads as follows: TGTGCCAGCAGCGTAGGCGCAGATACGCAGTATTTT. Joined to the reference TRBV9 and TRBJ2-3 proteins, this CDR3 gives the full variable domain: DSGVTQTPKHLITATGQRVTLRCSPRSGDLSVYWYQQSLDQGLQFLIQYYNGEERAKGNILERFSAQQFPDLHSELNLSSLELGDSALYFCASSVGADTQYFGPGTRLTVL.